This T cell receptor (beta chain) was sequenced for a study of response to subunit inactivated influenza vaccine. Trimming removed 0 bases from V and 6 bases from J, with 9 bases in between. CDR3 length: 14 residues. Germline V gives CDR1 LGHDT, CDR2 YNNKEL (reference sequence). TCRdb re-called the RT-PCR reads through MiXCR, storing one row per CDR3 protein. The table includes around 650,000 distinct CDR3 sequences, around a sixth detected once. Remarks on this clonotype: What it recognizes is unknown.

Notes on the study in general: After each seasonal influenza vaccination, few new T cells are recruited, the authors suggested.

This TCR derives from a man in his fifties who received an inactivated influenza vaccine. Sequenced material: PBMCs from blood, taken about 12 days after vaccination. The chain carries TRBV3-1 and TRBJ2-1; tentatively, D is TRBD2 (5 bases). This CDR3 reads CASSQERVGNEQFF. The CDR3 coding sequence is TGTGCCAGCAGCCAAGAGAGGGTGGGCAATGAGCAGTTCTTC.